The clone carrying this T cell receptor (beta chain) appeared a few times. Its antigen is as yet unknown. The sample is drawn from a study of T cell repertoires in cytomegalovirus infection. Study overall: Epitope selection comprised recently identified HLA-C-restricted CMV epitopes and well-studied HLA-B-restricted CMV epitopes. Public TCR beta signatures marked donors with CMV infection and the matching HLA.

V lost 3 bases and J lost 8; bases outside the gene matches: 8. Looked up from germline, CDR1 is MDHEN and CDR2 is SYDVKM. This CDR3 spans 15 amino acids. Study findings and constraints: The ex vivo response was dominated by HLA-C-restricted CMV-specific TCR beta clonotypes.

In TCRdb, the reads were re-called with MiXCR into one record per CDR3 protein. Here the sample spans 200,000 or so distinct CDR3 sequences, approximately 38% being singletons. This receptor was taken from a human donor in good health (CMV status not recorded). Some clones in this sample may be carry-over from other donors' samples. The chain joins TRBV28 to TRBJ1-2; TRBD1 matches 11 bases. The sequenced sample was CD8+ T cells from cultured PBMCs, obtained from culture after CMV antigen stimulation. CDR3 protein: CASSFGGQGADGYTF. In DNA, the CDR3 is TGTGCCAGCAGTTTTGGAGGACAGGGGGCGGACGGCTACACCTTC.